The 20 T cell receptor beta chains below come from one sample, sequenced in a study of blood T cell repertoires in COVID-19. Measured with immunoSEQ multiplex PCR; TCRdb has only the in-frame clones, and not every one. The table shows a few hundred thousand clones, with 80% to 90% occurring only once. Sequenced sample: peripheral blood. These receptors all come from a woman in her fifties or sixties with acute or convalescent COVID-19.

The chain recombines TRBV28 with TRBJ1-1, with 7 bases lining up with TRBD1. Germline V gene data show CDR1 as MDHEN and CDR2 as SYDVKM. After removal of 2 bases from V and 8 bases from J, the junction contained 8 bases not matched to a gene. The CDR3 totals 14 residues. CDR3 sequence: CASSLIIGTEEAFF. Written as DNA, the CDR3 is TGTGCCAGCAGTTTAATAATCGGGACAGAAGAAGCTTTCTTT.

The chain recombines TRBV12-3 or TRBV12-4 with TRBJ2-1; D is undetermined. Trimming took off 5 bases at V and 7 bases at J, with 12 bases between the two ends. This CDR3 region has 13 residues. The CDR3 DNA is TGTGCCAGCAGTCCTGACTCGCAGAATGAGCAGTTCTTC. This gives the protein CASSPDSQNEQFF.

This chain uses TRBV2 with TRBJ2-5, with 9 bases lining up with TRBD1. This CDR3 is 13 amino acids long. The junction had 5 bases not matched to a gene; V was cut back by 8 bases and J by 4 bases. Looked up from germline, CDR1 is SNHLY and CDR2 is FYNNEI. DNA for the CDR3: TGTGCCAGCCGGGACAGGGCCGGAGAGACCCAGTACTTC. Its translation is CASRDRAGETQYF.

The CDR3 DNA reads TGTGCCAGCAACCTAATACAGGGGTACAATGAGCAGTTCTTC. Protein sequence: CASNLIQGYNEQFF. The gene calls are TRBV27 and TRBJ2-1; 7 bases are shared with TRBD1. V was clipped by 7 bases and J by 4 bases; unmatched bases: 7. The CDR3 sequence is 14 residues long. Germline V gene sequence: CDR1 MNHEY, CDR2 SMNVEV (reference sequence).

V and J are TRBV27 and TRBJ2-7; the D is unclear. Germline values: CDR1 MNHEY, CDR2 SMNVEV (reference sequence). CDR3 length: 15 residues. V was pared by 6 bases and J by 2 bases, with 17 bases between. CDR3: CASSLKTRHPYEQYF. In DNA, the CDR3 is TGTGCCAGCAGCCTGAAGACCCGACATCCCTACGAGCAGTACTTC.

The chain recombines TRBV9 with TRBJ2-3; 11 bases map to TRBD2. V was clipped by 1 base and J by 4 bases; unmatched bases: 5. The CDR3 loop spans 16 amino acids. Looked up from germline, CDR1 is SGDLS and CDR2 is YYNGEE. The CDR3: CASSVTSGSVPDTQYF. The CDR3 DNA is TGTGCCAGCAGCGTAACTAGCGGGAGCGTGCCAGATACGCAGTATTTT.

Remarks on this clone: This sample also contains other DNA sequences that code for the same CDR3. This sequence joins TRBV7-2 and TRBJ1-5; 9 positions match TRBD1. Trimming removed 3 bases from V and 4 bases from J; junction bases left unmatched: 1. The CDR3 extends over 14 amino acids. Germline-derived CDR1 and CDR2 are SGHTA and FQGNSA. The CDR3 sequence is CASSLGTGNQPQHF. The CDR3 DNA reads TGTGCCAGCAGCTTGGGGACAGGGAATCAGCCCCAGCATTTT.

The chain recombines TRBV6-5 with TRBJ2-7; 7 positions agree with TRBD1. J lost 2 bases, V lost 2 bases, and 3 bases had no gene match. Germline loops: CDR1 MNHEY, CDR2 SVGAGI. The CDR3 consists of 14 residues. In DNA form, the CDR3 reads TGTGCCAGCAGTTACCGGGACAGAGCCTACGAGCAGTACTTC. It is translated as CASSYRDRAYEQYF.

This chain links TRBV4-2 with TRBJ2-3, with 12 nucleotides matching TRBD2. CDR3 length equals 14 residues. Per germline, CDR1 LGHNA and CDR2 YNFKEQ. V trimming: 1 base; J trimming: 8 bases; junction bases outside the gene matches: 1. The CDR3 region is CASSQGLAGATQYF. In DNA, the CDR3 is TGTGCCAGCAGCCAAGGACTAGCGGGGGCTACGCAGTATTTT.

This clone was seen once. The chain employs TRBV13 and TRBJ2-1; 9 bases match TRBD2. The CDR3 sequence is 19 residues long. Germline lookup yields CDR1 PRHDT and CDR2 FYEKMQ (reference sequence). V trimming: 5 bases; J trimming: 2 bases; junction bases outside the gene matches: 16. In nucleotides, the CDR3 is TGTGCCAGCAGCAGAGAGGGGCTCGGCGGGAGGGGTACCTACAATGAGCAGTTCTTC. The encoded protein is CASSREGLGGRGTYNEQFF.

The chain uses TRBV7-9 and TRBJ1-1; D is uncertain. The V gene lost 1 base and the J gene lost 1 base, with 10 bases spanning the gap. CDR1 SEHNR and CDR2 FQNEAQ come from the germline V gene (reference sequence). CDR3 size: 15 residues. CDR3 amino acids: CASSLGHTRNTEAFF. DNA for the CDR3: TGTGCCAGCAGCTTAGGACACACGAGGAACACTGAAGCTTTCTTT.

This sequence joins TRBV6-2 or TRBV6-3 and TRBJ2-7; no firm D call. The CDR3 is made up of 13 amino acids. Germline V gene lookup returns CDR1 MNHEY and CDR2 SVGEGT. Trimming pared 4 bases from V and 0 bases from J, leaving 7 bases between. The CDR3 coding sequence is TGTGCCAGCAGTTCACAGAACTCCTACGAGCAGTACTTC. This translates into CASSSQNSYEQYF.

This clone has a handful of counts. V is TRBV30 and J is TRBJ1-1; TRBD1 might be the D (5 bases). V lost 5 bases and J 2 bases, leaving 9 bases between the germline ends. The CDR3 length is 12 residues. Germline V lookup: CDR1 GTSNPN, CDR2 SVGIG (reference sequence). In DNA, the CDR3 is TGTGCCTGGGACAGACCTAACACTGAAGCTTTCTTT. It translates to CAWDRPNTEAFF.

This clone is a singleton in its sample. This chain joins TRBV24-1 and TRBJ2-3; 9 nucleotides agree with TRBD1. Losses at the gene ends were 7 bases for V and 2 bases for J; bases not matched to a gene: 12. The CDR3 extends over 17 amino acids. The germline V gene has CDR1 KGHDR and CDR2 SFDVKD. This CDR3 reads CATSAVTGTGHTDTQYF. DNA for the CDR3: TGTGCCACCAGCGCAGTAACCGGGACAGGGCACACAGATACGCAGTATTTT.

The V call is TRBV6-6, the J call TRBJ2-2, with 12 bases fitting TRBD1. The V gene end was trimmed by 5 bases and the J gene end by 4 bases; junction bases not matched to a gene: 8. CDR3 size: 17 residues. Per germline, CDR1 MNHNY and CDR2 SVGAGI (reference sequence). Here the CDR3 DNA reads TGTGCCAGCAGTCGCCCCCGGGACAGGGGGCTCACCGGGGAGCTGTTTTTT. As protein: CASSRPRDRGLTGELFF.

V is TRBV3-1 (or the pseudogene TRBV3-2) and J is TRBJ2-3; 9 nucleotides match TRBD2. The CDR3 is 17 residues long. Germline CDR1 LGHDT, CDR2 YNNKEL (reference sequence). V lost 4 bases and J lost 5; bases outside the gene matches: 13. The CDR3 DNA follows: TGTGCCAGCAGCCTCCTTGAGGTAGCGGGAGCGGGAGATACGCAGTATTTT. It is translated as CASSLLEVAGAGDTQYF.

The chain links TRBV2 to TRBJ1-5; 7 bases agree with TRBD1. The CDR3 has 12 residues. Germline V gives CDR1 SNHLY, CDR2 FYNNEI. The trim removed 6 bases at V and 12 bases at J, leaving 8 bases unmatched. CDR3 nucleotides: TGTGCCAGCAGCGAGCCCCAGGGGGTCCAGCATTTT. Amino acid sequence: CASSEPQGVQHF.

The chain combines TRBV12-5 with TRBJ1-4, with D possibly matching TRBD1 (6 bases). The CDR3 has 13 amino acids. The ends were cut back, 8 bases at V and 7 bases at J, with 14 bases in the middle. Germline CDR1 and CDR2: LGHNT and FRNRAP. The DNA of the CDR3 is TGTGCTAGTAGTCTTAGGGGGAGTGAAAAACTGTTTTTT. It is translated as CASSLRGSEKLFF.

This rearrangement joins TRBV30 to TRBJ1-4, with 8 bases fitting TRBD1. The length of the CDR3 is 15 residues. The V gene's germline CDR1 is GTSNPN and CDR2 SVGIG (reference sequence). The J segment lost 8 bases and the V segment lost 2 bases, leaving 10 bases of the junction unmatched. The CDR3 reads CAWSSLDRAGEKLFF. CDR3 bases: TGTGCCTGGAGTTCCTTGGACAGGGCGGGGGAAAAACTGTTTTTT.

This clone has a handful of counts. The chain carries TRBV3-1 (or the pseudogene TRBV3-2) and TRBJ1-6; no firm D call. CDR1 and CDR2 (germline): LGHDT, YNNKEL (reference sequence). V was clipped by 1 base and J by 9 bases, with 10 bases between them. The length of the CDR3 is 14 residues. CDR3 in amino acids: CASSQVGSGSPLHF. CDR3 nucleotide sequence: TGTGCCAGCAGCCAAGTCGGAAGCGGTTCACCCCTCCACTTT.